One TCR beta chain is described in this entry. cDNA serving as the sequencing template came from extracted, reverse transcribed RNA. Clones were sequenced by immunoSEQ multiplex PCR, and TCRdb holds only the in-frame ones, with some missing. The table includes about 210,000 clones, approximately 65% detected once. Treatment: oral pan-JAK inhibitor, 5-10 mg twice daily. The sample is drawn from a study of CD8+ T cells in alopecia areata. The wider study: A regimen of oral tofacitinib, 5 to 10 mg twice daily, was given to treated patients.

CDR1 is SGHTA, CDR2 FQGNSA, per germline. The V end lost 5 bases, the J end lost 4 bases, and 17 bases lay between the germline ends. CDR3 length: 15 residues. The clonotype was recovered from a human donor with alopecia areata. This specimen consisted of CD4+ T cells sorted from blood, obtained at approximately week 45, from a patient treated with tofacitinib. This chain links TRBV7-2 with TRBJ2-5, with D maybe TRBD1 (6 bases). The CDR3 region has the DNA TGTGCCAGCAGCCCGATCCAGGGGCTCGGAGAGACCCAGTACTTC. Translation gives CASSPIQGLGETQYF. Combining the CDR3 with reference TRBV7-2 and TRBJ2-5 gives the whole variable domain GAGVSQSPSNKVTEKGKDVELRCDPISGHTALYWYRQSLGQGLEFLIYFQGNSAPDKSGLPSDRFSAERTGGSVSTLTIQRTQQEDSAVYLCASSPIQGLGETQYFGPGTRLLVL.